The T cell receptor (beta chain) under discussion was sequenced for a study of OX40 agonist ivuxolimab in advanced cancers. Study overall: Averaging 60 years in age, with a range of about 23 to 79, the cohort was 65% to 85% male.

This CDR3 comprises 14 residues. The germline CDR1 and CDR2 sequences are SGDLS and YYNGEE. Trimming left V 1 base short and J 4 bases short, with 10 bases between. A note on this clone: The target antigen is unknown.

Findings of the study overall: A proportion of nonresponders additionally exhibited low normalized T-cell clonal expansion. The study found that CD8+ T cells averaged more expanded clones than CD4+.

Produced via immunoSEQ multiplex PCR; TCRdb's table is partial and in-frame only. The repertoire holds about 8,900 clones, with 70% to 90% as singletons. On cycle 4 day 1 and cycle 7 day 1, as well as at baseline, blood was sampled. The receptor's source is an adult with an advanced solid tumor such as melanoma, head and neck, liver or kidney cancer. The sequencing here drew on CD4+ or CD8+ T cells sorted from blood, taken in a trial of the OX40 agonist ivuxolimab. The genes are TRBV9 and TRBJ2-3; D uncertain. Here the CDR3 DNA reads TGTGCCAGCAGCGTAAGGATGGATTCAGATACGCAGTATTTT. Residues: CASSVRMDSDTQYF. Supplemented by reference TRBV9 and TRBJ2-3, the full variable domain reads DSGVTQTPKHLITATGQRVTLRCSPRSGDLSVYWYQQSLDQGLQFLIQYYNGEERAKGNILERFSAQQFPDLHSELNLSSLELGDSALYFCASSVRMDSDTQYFGPGTRLTVL.